This TCR beta chain derives from a study of chemoradiotherapy in HPV16-positive cancers. Profiling relied on immunoSEQ multiplex PCR, and the TCRdb table lists in-frame clones only, not all of them. Here the sample spans about 4,400 clones, almost 90% being singletons. The CDR3 covers 17 residues. The V gene is TRBV21-1, the J gene TRBJ2-1; the table names TRBD1, a call not compared with the DNA. TRBV21-1 is tagged as a pseudogene. The receptor was isolated from a human donor with HPV-associated anogenital cancer. The specimen was obtained from a patient who underwent chemoradiotherapy. The CDR3 spells CASSPRTGGPYYNEQFF. In DNA, the CDR3 is TGTGCCAGCAGCCCCCGGACAGGGGGCCCTTACTACAATGAGCAGTTCTTC.